This TCR beta chain was profiled in a study of regulatory T cells in long-lasting Graves disease. Documented time point: newly diagnosed GD, antithyroid drugs for less than 3 months. Making the TCR library involved RNA that had been extracted from PBMCs. The sample holds many counts of this clonotype. The antigen is unknown. The authors built TCR beta libraries using iRepertoire HTBI primers and Arm-PCR of CDR3 regions. MiXCR, run by TCRdb on the multiplex PCR reads, gives a single entry per CDR3 protein. The table shows roughly 420,000 distinct CDR3 sequences, with about 15% occurring only once. The CDR3 is 15 residues long. V dropped 0 bases and J dropped 2 bases, with 11 bases sitting between them. Germline CDR1 reads MNHEY; CDR2 reads SVGAGI. The study, taken as a whole, reports: Study of thyroid tissue was not done, with only peripheral blood studied.

The same data also went into a second study, on T cells in Graves' hyperthyroidism and ophthalmopathy. From that second work: No progression to ophthalmopathy during 18 months of follow-up defined stable disease.

The TCR sequence derives from a woman aged 45-60 years with Graves disease. The specimen was peripheral blood mononuclear cells (PBMCs), collected at new diagnosis, from a patient treated with antithyroid drugs. V gene TRBV6-5 combines with J gene TRBJ2-7; tentatively, D is TRBD1 (6 bases). The CDR3 bases are TGTGCCAGCAGTTACTCGAACAGGGTAGCCTACGAGCAGTACTTC. Its protein product is CASSYSNRVAYEQYF.